This passage covers 26 T cell receptor beta chains from one sample sequenced in a study of cytomegalovirus exposure and HLA in healthy donors (dated 2017 in TCRdb). To prepare the library, the immunoSEQ multiplex PCR assay was applied. The multiplex PCR relied on a mix of 60 forward primers for TCR Vbeta segments and 13 reverse primers for TCR Jbeta segments. TCRdb stores this immuneACCESS table with in-frame sequences only. Part of the clones is absent; in the studies checked, under half of the shortfall reflects unresolved V genes, and no reason is known for the rest. The sample table holds over 80,000 clones, of which approximately 70% were seen once. Together, the top ten hold about 3.5% of the sample. Sequenced sample: PBMCs. The receptor source for this set is a man aged 35 to 55 in good health and CMV-seronegative.

The gene calls are TRBV28 and TRBJ2-2, with D maybe TRBD1 (5 bases). The CDR3 sequence is 15 residues long. CDR1 is MDHEN, CDR2 SYDVKM, per germline. Deletions cut 5 bases from V and 3 bases from J, with 13 bases between. CDR3 DNA sequence: TGTGCCAGCAGTAACTCCCGGACATACACCGGGGAGCTGTTTTTT. Encoded protein: CASSNSRTYTGELFF. Full variable domain (missing parts from reference TRBV28 and TRBJ2-2): DVKVTQSSRYLVKRTGEKVFLECVQDMDHENMFWYRQDPGLGLRLIYFSYDVKMKEKGDIPEGYSVSREKKERFSLILESASTNQTSMYLCASSNSRTYTGELFFGEGSRLTVL.

This chain links TRBV5-1 with TRBJ2-7, with D possibly matching TRBD1 (5 bases). CDR1 and CDR2 (germline): SGHRS, YFSETQ. The CDR3 consists of 14 residues. The V end lost 0 bases, the J end lost 5 bases, and 12 bases lay between the germline ends. The CDR3 spells CASSLGAGYNEQYF. The CDR3 DNA reads as TGCGCCAGCAGCTTGGGGGCAGGGTACAACGAGCAGTACTTC.

The chain carries TRBV10-3 and TRBJ2-3; D is unresolved. The CDR3 is 12 residues long. V lost 5 bases, J lost 0 bases, and 3 bases lay in between. The germline gives CDR1 ENHRY, CDR2 SYGVKD. The CDR3 nucleotides are TGTGCCATCAGTCAGAGCACAGATACGCAGTATTTT. Translated, it gives CAISQSTDTQYF.

This chain connects TRBV29-1 to TRBJ2-1, with a possible D match to TRBD1 (5 bases). V lost 7 bases and J lost 0, with 10 bases in between. This CDR3 comprises 13 residues. Germline CDR1 and CDR2: SQVTM and ANQGSEA. The CDR3 sequence is CSGRDSSYNEQFF. The CDR3 DNA sequence: TGCAGCGGAAGAGACAGCTCCTACAATGAGCAGTTCTTC.

The chain couples TRBV18 to TRBJ2-7; D gene unclear. From germline, CDR1 is KGHSH and CDR2 LQKENI. The CDR3 contains 15 residues. V lost 2 bases, J lost 9 bases, and 20 bases lay in between. CDR3 loop: CASSPGQLERIGQYF. As DNA, the CDR3 is TGTGCCAGCTCACCAGGGCAGCTTGAAAGGATAGGGCAGTACTTC. The full variable domain, its missing parts supplied by reference TRBV18 and TRBJ2-7, is NAGVMQNPRHLVRRRGQEARLRCSPMKGHSHVYWYRQLPEEGLKFMVYLQKENIIDESGMPKERFSAEFPKEGPSILRIQQVVRGDSAAYFCASSPGQLERIGQYFGPGTRLTVT.

The chain recombines TRBV6-5 with TRBJ2-6; no reliable D call. With 4 bases removed from V and 2 bases from J, the gap between germline ends came to 6 bases. The CDR3 contains 14 residues. Per the germline V gene, CDR1 is MNHEY and CDR2 is SVGAGI. The CDR3 loop is CASSFSAGANVLTF. CDR3 coding DNA: TGTGCCAGCAGTTTTTCGGCTGGGGCCAACGTCCTGACTTTC.

J is TRBJ2-1 and V is TRBV7-3; possible D gene TRBD1, 6 bases. The CDR3 is 15 amino acids. V shed 1 base and J shed 2 bases, with 9 bases lying between them. CDR1 and CDR2 (germline): SGHTA, FQGTGA. The CDR3 DNA reads TGTGCCAGCAGCTTAATACAGGGTACCTACAATGAGCAGTTCTTC. It specifies CASSLIQGTYNEQFF. The whole variable domain, filled in from reference TRBV7-3 and TRBJ2-1, reads GAGVSQTPSNKVTEKGKYVELRCDPISGHTALYWYRQSLGQGPEFLIYFQGTGAADDSGLPNDRFFAVRPEGSVSTLKIQRTERGDSAVYLCASSLIQGTYNEQFFGPGTRLTVL.

The chain links TRBV5-8 to TRBJ1-1; D unclear. Between the trimmed V and J ends, which lost 2 bases and 1 base, there was a span of 6 bases. The CDR3 runs to 13 residues. CDR1 SGHTS and CDR2 YDEGEE come from the germline V gene. The CDR3 DNA is TGTGCCAGCAGCTTAGGCGGGAACACTGAAGCTTTCTTT. This translates into CASSLGGNTEAFF.

The chain uses TRBV5-1 and TRBJ2-1, with 12 bases identical to TRBD2. The CDR3 sequence is 14 residues long. From germline, CDR1 is SGHRS and CDR2 YFSETQ. V trimming: 7 bases; J trimming: 4 bases; junction bases outside the gene matches: 3. CDR3 in amino acids: CASAGTSGYNEQFF. CDR3 in DNA: TGCGCCAGCGCCGGGACTAGCGGGTACAATGAGCAGTTCTTC.

This chain connects TRBV5-4 to TRBJ1-2; D gene unclear. Germline values: CDR1 SGHNT, CDR2 YYREEE (reference sequence). The V and J ends lost 5 bases and 4 bases respectively, with 6 bases between them. The CDR3 covers 11 residues. CDR3: CASSSLYGYTF. CDR3 DNA sequence: TGTGCCAGCAGTAGTCTCTATGGCTACACCTTC.

This clone occurred once. The CDR3 nucleotides read TGCGCCAGCAGCACCATACAGCGGGGGGGGTTCTACAATGAGCAGTTCTTC. It specifies CASSTIQRGGFYNEQFF. The rearrangement joins TRBV5-1 to TRBJ2-1, with 10 bases matching TRBD2. This CDR3 contains 17 residues. V lost 4 bases and J lost 3; bases outside the gene matches: 10. Germline values: CDR1 SGHRS, CDR2 YFSETQ.

This chain uses TRBV19 with TRBJ2-7; maybe TRBD1 (6 bases). From germline, CDR1 is LNHDA and CDR2 SQIVND (reference sequence). V dropped 5 bases and J dropped 3 bases, with 14 bases sitting between them. The CDR3 runs to 14 residues. In DNA form, the CDR3 reads TGTGCCAGTAGTCTACGAGGACAGTACTACGAGCAGTACTTC. Protein: CASSLRGQYYEQYF.

The J gene is TRBJ1-2, the V gene TRBV10-3; 7 bases are a match to TRBD1. CDR1 ENHRY and CDR2 SYGVKD come from the germline V gene. V dropped 4 bases and J dropped 8; count of bases not matched to a gene: 7. The CDR3 contains 13 residues. CDR3 in amino acids: CAISVQGGDGYTF. CDR3 nucleotide sequence: TGTGCCATCAGTGTTCAGGGGGGCGACGGCTACACCTTC.

This chain links TRBV7-6 with TRBJ1-6; D may be TRBD1 (5 bases). The ends were cut back, 5 bases at V and 9 bases at J, with 20 bases in the middle. Germline CDR1 SGHVS, CDR2 FNYEAQ. This CDR3 region has 16 residues. In nucleotides, the CDR3 is TGTGCCAGCAGCCCTTTTCAGCCGGGTCAGGGTTCACCCCTCCACTTT. Translation: CASSPFQPGQGSPLHF. The entire variable domain, with the rest obtained from reference TRBV7-6 and TRBJ1-6, is as follows: GAGVSQSPRYKVTKRGQDVALRCDPISGHVSLYWYRQALGQGPEFLTYFNYEAQQDKSGLPNDRFSAERPEGSISTLTIQRTEQRDSAMYRCASSPFQPGQGSPLHFGNGTRLTVT.

The chain links TRBV7-8 to TRBJ2-1; 7 nucleotides line up with TRBD1. Germline trimming cut 5 bases from V and 10 bases from J; bases unmatched to any gene: 8. CDR3 length: 13 residues. Germline V lookup: CDR1 SGHVS, CDR2 FQNEAQ. CDR3 sequence (DNA): TGTGCCAGCAGCAACCGACAGGGTTTAGAGCAGTTCTTC. Protein sequence: CASSNRQGLEQFF.

The rearrangement uses TRBV6-5 and TRBJ2-7; a weak D match, TRBD1 (6 bases). With 6 bases removed from V and 3 bases from J, the gap between germline ends came to 15 bases. This CDR3 is built from 14 residues. The germline CDR1 and CDR2 sequences are MNHEY and SVGAGI. Written as DNA, the CDR3 is TGTGCCAGCAGGGGGGCAGGAACAATCTACGAGCAGTACTTC. Residues: CASRGAGTIYEQYF.

The chain recombines TRBV5-1 with TRBJ1-2, with no clear D. V gave up 2 bases and J gave up 3 bases, with 8 bases separating them. Germline CDR1 is SGHRS and CDR2 is YFSETQ. The length of the CDR3 is 13 residues. In DNA form, the CDR3 reads TGCGCCAGCAGCTTTTACGGAGACTATGGCTACACCTTC. Protein sequence: CASSFYGDYGYTF.

In its sample, this clone was seen a few times. CDR3 protein: CASKRQNTEAFF. CDR3 nucleotide sequence: TGTGCCAGCAAGAGGCAAAACACTGAAGCTTTCTTT. The chain couples TRBV2 to TRBJ1-1; D remains ambiguous. The CDR3 is made up of 12 amino acids. Germline CDR1 is SNHLY and CDR2 is FYNNEI. V was pared by 7 bases and J by 2 bases, with 8 bases between.

J is TRBJ1-3 and V is TRBV9; D is undetermined. Trimming left V 0 bases short and J 3 bases short, with 10 bases between. Germline V gives CDR1 SGDLS, CDR2 YYNGEE. CDR3 size: 15 residues. The CDR3 DNA follows: TGTGCCAGCAGCGTAGCTGGAGGTCATGGAAACACCATATATTTT. It specifies CASSVAGGHGNTIYF. Looking up the rest from reference TRBV9 and TRBJ1-3 gives the full variable domain: DSGVTQTPKHLITATGQRVTLRCSPRSGDLSVYWYQQSLDQGLQFLIQYYNGEERAKGNILERFSAQQFPDLHSELNLSSLELGDSALYFCASSVAGGHGNTIYFGEGSWLTVV.

The chain uses TRBV2 and TRBJ2-5; D unclear. Trimming took off 0 bases at V and 0 bases at J, with 8 bases between the two ends. This CDR3 comprises 15 residues. CDR1 and CDR2 from the germline V gene are SNHLY and FYNNEI. CDR3 nucleotides: TGTGCCAGCAGTGAAGCGCCCACATACCAAGAGACCCAGTACTTC. Encoded protein: CASSEAPTYQETQYF.

V is TRBV4-2 and J is TRBJ2-7, with 11 bases fitting TRBD2. The CDR3 has 14 amino acids. Trimming took 4 bases from V and 8 from J; bases not matched to a gene: 7. CDR1 is LGHNA, CDR2 YNFKEQ, per germline. CDR3 bases: TGTGCCAGCAGCCCAACTAGCGGGGGAACTAAGCAGTACTTC. Protein: CASSPTSGGTKQYF.

V usage is TRBV28 and J usage is TRBJ2-2, with D possibly matching TRBD2 (6 bases). Trimming stripped 3 bases from V and 3 bases from J, with 17 bases between. Looked up from germline, CDR1 is MDHEN and CDR2 is SYDVKM. This CDR3 comprises 17 residues. The CDR3 loop is CASSFARSAGYTGELFF. CDR3 DNA sequence: TGTGCCAGCAGTTTCGCCCGAAGCGCGGGGTACACCGGGGAGCTGTTTTTT.

The chain couples TRBV6-1 to TRBJ1-1, with D possibly TRBD1 on 5 matching bases. Germline loops: CDR1 MNHNS, CDR2 SASEGT. V was shortened by 6 bases and J by 1 base, with 12 bases between the two germline ends. The CDR3 is 14 amino acids. CDR3 sequence: CASSRGGANTEAFF. The CDR3 region has the DNA TGTGCCAGCAGCCGTGGAGGGGCGAACACTGAAGCTTTCTTT.

V usage is TRBV6-1 and J usage is TRBJ2-2, with D possibly being TRBD2 (5 bases). V was cut by 7 bases and J by 2 bases, with 8 bases left in between. CDR3 length: 13 residues. Germline V gives CDR1 MNHNS, CDR2 SASEGT. The CDR3: CASKGDNTGELFF. CDR3 DNA: TGTGCCAGCAAGGGAGATAACACCGGGGAGCTGTTTTTT.

The sample holds a few counts of this clone. The rearrangement links TRBV4-1 to TRBJ2-1, with 8 bases lining up with TRBD1. The ends lost 5 bases at V and 0 bases at J; junction bases unmatched: 3. The germline CDR1 and CDR2 sequences are MGHRA and YSYEKL. The CDR3 length is 15 residues. The chain's CDR3 is CASSWDRSSYNEQFF. In nucleotides, the CDR3 is TGCGCCAGCAGCTGGGACAGGAGCTCCTACAATGAGCAGTTCTTC.

This chain uses TRBV2 with TRBJ2-7; D is undetermined. The CDR3 spans 13 residues. The V end was cut by 3 bases, the J end by 3 bases, with 9 bases between. The germline CDR1 and CDR2 sequences are SNHLY and FYNNEI. The CDR3 DNA reads as TGTGCCAGCAGTGATCCAGTTCACTACGAGCAGTACTTC. It codes for CASSDPVHYEQYF.